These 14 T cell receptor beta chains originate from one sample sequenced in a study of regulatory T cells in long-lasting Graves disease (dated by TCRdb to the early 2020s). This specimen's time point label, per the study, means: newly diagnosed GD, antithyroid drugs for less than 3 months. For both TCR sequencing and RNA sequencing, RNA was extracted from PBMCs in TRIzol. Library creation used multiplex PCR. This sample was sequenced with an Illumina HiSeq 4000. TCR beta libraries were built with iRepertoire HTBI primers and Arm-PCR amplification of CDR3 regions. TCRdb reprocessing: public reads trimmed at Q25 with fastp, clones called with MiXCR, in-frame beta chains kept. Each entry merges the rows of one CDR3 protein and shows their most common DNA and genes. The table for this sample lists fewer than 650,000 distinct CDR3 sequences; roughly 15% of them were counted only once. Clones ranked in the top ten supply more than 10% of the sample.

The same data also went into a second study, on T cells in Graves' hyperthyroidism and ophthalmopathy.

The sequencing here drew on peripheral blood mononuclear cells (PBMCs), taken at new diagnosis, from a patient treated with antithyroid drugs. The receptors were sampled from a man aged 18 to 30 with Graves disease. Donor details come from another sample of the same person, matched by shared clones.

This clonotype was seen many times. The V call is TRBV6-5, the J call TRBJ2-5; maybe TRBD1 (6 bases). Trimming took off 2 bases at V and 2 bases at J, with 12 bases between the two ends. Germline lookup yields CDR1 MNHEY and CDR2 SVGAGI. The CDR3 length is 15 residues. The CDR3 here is CASSYPTDSQETQYF. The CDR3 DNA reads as TGTGCCAGCAGTTACCCCACGGACAGTCAAGAGACCCAGTACTTC.

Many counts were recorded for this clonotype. The CDR3: CASSFLGKTYEQYF. The DNA for the CDR3 is TGTGCCAGCAGTTTTTTGGGCAAGACCTACGAGCAGTACTTC. The J gene is TRBJ2-7, the V gene TRBV28; no firm D call. The CDR3 extends over 14 amino acids. Germline values: CDR1 MDHEN, CDR2 SYDVKM. Trimming left V 3 bases short and J 2 bases short, with 11 bases between.

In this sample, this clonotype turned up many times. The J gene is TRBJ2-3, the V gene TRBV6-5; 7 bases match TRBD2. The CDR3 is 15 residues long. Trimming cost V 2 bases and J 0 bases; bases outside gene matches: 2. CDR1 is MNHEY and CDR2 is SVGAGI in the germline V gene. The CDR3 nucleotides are TGTGCCAGCAGTTACCCGGGACTAAGCACAGATACGCAGTATTTT. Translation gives CASSYPGLSTDTQYF.

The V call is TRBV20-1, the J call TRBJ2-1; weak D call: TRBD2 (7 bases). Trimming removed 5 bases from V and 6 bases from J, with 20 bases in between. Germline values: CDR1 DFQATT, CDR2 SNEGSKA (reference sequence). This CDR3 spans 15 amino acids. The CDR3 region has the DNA TGCAGTGCTCCCCCGGGGGGCGGGCGCGGCAATGAGCAGTTCTTC. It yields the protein CSAPPGGGRGNEQFF.

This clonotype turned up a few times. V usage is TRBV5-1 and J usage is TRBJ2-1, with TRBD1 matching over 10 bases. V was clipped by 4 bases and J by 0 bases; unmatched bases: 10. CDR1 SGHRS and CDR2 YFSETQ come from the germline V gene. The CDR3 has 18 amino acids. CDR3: CASSGGTGEKSSYNEQFF. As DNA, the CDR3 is TGCGCCAGCAGCGGAGGGACAGGGGAAAAAAGCTCCTACAATGAGCAGTTCTTC.

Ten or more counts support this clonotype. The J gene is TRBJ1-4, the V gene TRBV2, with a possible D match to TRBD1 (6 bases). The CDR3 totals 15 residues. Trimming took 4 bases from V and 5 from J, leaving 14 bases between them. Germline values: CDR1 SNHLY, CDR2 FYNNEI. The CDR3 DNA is TGTGCCAGCAGTGCTGACAGGTCTAAAAATGAAAAACTGTTTTTT. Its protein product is CASSADRSKNEKLFF. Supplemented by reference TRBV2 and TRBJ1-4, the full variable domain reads EPEVTQTPSHQVTQMGQEVILRCVPISNHLYFYWYRQILGQKVEFLVSFYNNEISEKSEIFDDQFSVERPDGSNFTLKIRSTKLEDSAMYFCASSADRSKNEKLFFGSGTQLSVL.

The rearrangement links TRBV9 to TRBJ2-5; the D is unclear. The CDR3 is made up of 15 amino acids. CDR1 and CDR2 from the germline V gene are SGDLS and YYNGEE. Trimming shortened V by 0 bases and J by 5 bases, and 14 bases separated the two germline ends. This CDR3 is CASSVADRQTETQYF. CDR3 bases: TGTGCCAGCAGCGTAGCGGACCGGCAGACGGAGACCCAGTACTTC.

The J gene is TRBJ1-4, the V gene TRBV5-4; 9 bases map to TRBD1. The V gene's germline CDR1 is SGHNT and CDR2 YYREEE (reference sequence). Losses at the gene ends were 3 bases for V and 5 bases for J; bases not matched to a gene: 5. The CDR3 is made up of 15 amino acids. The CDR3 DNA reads TGTGCCAGCAGCTGGGGACAGGGCGGAAATGAAAAACTGTTTTTT. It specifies CASSWGQGGNEKLFF.

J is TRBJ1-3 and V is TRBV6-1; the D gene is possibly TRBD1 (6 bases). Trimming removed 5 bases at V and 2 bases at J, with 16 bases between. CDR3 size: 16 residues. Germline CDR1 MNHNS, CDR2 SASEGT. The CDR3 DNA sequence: TGTGCCAGCAGTCCTTACGAGGGGGTTGCTGGAAACACCATATATTTT. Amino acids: CASSPYEGVAGNTIYF.

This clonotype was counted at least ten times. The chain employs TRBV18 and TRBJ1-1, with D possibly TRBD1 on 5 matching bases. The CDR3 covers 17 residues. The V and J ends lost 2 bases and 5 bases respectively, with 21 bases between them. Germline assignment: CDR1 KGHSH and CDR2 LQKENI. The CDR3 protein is CASSPGAAGRRTTEAFF. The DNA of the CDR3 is TGTGCCAGCTCACCAGGCGCGGCAGGGAGGCGCACAACTGAAGCTTTCTTT.

Here the CDR3 DNA reads TGTGCCAGCAGACTGGGACAGGGTATGTTAGATACGCAGTATTTT. This encodes CASRLGQGMLDTQYF. This chain connects TRBV27 to TRBJ2-3, with TRBD1 matching 9 bases. V gave up 6 bases and J gave up 5 bases; unmatched junction bases: 9. The CDR3 is 15 residues long. Germline V gives CDR1 MNHEY, CDR2 SMNVEV (reference sequence).

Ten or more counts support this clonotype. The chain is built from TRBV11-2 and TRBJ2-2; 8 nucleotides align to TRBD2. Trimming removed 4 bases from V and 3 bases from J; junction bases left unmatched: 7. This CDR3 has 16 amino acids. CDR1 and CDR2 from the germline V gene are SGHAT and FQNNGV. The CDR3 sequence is CASSSLGAGDTGELFF. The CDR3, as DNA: TGTGCCAGCAGCTCCCTGGGAGCGGGAGACACCGGGGAGCTGTTTTTT.

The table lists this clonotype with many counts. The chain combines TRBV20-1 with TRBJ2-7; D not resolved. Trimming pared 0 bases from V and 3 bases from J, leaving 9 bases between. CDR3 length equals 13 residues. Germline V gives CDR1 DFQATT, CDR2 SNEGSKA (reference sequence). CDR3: CSARDRILYEQYF. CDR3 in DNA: TGCAGTGCTAGAGATCGCATTCTCTACGAGCAGTACTTC.

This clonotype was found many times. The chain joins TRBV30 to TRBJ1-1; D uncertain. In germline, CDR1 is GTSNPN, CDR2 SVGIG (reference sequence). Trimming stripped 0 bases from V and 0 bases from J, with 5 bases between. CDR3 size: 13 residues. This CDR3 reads CAWSVGMNTEAFF. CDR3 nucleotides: TGTGCCTGGAGTGTAGGTATGAACACTGAAGCTTTCTTT.